Below, 2 T cell receptor beta chains from the same sample are listed, as sequenced in a study of cytomegalovirus exposure and HLA in healthy donors. This table comes from immunoSEQ multiplex PCR, and its TCRdb copy is limited to in-frame clones, with some not included. The data hold approximately 140,000 clones, with almost 85% observed a single time. The sequenced sample consisted of PBMCs. The source of these receptors is a woman aged 30 to 39 in good health and CMV-seronegative.

This clone was observed once. The V gene is TRBV6-6, the J gene TRBJ1-1; TRBD1 aligns across 9 bases. The V segment lost 2 bases and the J segment 4 bases; nucleotides outside the gene matches: 8. Germline assignment: CDR1 MNHNY and CDR2 SVGAGI (reference sequence). This CDR3 region has 16 residues. This chain's CDR3 is CASSYPKQGARTEAFF. The CDR3 DNA sequence: TGTGCCAGCAGTTACCCCAAACAGGGGGCGCGCACTGAAGCTTTCTTT.

V usage is TRBV4-2 and J usage is TRBJ1-2, with D unclear. The CDR3 contains 16 residues. V was clipped by 0 bases and J by 4 bases, with 15 bases between them. CDR1 is LGHNA and CDR2 is YNFKEQ in the germline V gene. The CDR3 DNA reads TGTGCCAGCAGCCAAGATCTTATCCCGCGGGGCTATGGCTACACCTTC. This gives the protein CASSQDLIPRGYGYTF.